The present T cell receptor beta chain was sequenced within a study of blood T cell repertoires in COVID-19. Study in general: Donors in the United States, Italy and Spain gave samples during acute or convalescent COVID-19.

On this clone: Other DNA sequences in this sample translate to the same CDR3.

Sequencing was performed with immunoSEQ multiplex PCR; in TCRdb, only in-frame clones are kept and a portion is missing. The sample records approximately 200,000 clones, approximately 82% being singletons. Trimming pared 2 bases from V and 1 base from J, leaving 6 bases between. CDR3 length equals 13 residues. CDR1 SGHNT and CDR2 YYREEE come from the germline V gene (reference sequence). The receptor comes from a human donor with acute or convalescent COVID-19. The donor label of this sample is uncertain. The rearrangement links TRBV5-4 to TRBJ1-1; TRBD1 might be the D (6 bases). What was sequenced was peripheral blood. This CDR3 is CASSLGGNTEAFF. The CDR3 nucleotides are TGTGCCAGCAGCTTAGGGGGGAACACTGAAGCTTTCTTT.